This TCR beta chain was obtained from a study of T-cell reconstitution after alpha-beta-depleted transplantation in children. Looked up from germline, CDR1 is MNHNY and CDR2 is SVGAGI (reference sequence). The CDR3 extends over 12 amino acids. V dropped 2 bases and J dropped 3 bases, with 1 base sitting between them. Unique molecular identifiers were incorporated into the prepared TCRbeta library. TCRdb re-derived calls from the PCR reads in MiXCR, one entry per CDR3 protein. The sample yields about 360,000 distinct CDR3 sequences, more than 10% seen once. This clonotype was recorded a few times. A much bigger clone sits one base away, suggesting this may be a read error.

This specimen was PBMCs, taken from the stem cell graft. The clonotype was recovered from a human donor who donated a stem cell graft to a child with Fanconi anemia. V is TRBV6-6 and J is TRBJ2-2, with D uncertain. The CDR3 here is CASSYHTGELFF. As DNA, the CDR3 is TGTGCCAGCAGTTACCACACCGGGGAGCTGTTTTTT.